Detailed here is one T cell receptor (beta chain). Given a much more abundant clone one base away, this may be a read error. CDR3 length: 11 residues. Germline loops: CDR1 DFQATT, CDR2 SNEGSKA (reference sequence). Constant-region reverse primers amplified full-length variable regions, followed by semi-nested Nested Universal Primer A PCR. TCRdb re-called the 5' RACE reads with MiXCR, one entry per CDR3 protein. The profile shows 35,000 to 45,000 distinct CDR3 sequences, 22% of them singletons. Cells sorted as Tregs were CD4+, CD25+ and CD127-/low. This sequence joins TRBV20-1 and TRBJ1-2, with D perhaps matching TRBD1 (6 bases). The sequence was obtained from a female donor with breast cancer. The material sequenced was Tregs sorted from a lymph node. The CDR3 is CSMDSTYGHTF. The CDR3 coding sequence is TGCAGTATGGACAGTACGTATGGCCACACCTTC.